Detailed here is one T cell receptor beta chain. These data come from a study of blood T cells in healthy people across ages. Alongside a J-beta primer mix, a sample-barcoded 5' primer served in a second PCR lasting roughly 7 to 11 cycles. Using its own MiXCR run on the 5' RACE reads, TCRdb lists one record per CDR3 protein. The sample has hundreds of thousands of distinct CDR3 sequences; around 45% are singletons. Germline V gene sequence: CDR1 ENHRY, CDR2 SYGVKD. Trimming removed 10 bases at V and 0 bases at J, with 13 bases between. The CDR3 runs to 14 residues. This sequence was found in a woman in her sixties in good health. The sequenced material came from blood. The rearrangement joins TRBV10-3 to TRBJ1-3, with D uncertain. CDR3 coding DNA: TGTGCCACAGAGGACTCACGCTCTGGAAACACCATATATTTT. This sequence encodes CATEDSRSGNTIYF.